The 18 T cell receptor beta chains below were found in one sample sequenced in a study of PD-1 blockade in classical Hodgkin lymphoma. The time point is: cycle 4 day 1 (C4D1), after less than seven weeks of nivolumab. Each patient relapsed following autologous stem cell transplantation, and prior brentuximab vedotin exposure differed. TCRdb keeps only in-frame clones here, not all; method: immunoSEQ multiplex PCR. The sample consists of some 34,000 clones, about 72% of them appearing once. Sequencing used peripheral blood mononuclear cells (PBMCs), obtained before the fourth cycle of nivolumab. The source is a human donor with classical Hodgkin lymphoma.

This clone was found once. Written as DNA, the CDR3 is TGTGCCAGCTTAGACTTGGCTGCCAAAAACATTCAGTACTTC. It translates to CASLDLAAKNIQYF. The gene calls are TRBV19 and TRBJ2-4; no clear D gene. The germline CDR1 and CDR2 sequences are LNHDA and SQIVND (reference sequence). Trimming cost V 9 bases and J 1 base, with 13 bases left between them. CDR3 size: 14 residues.

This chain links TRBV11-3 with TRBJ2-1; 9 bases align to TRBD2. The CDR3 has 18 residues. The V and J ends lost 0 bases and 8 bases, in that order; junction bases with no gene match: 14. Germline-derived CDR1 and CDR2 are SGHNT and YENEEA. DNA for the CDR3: TGTGCCAGCAGCTTAGATCAGGGTGGTAGCGGGAGAGGGGATGAGCAGTTCTTC. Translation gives CASSLDQGGSGRGDEQFF.

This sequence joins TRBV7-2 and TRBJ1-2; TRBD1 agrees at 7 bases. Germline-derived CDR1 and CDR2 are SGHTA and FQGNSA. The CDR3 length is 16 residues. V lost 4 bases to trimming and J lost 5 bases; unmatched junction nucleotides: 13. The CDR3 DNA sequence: TGTGCCAGCAGCTCCCGACAGGGACGTAACCTTTATGGCTACACCTTC. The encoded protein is CASSSRQGRNLYGYTF.

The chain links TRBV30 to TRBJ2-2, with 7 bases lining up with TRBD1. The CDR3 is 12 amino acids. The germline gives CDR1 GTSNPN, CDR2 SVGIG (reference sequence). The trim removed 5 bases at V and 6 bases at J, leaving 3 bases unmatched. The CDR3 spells CAWDRAAGELFF. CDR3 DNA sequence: TGTGCCTGGGACAGGGCGGCCGGGGAGCTGTTTTTT.

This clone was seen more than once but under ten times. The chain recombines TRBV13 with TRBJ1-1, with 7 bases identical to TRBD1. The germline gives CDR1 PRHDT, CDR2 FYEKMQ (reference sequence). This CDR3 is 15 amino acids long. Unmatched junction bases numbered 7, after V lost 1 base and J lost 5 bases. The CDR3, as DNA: TGTGCCAGCAGCTTAGAAAGGGGGCTTGAGACTGAAGCTTTCTTT. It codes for CASSLERGLETEAFF.

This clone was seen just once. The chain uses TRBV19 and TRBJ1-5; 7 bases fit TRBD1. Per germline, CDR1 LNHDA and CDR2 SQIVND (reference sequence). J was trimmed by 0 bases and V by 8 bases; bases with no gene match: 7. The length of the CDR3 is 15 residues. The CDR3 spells CASSGTVHSNQPQHF. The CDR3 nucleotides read TGTGCCAGTTCTGGGACAGTTCATAGCAATCAGCCCCAGCATTTT.

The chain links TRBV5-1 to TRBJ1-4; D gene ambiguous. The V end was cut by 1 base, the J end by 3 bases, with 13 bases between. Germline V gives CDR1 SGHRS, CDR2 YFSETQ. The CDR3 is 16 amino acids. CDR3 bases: TGCGCCAGCAGCTTGAGAGGGAATCTGGCTAATGAAAAACTGTTTTTT. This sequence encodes CASSLRGNLANEKLFF.

The CDR3 region has the DNA TGTGCCAGCAGCCCGGGGACATTTCTTCGGAACACTGAAGCTTTCTTT. It codes for CASSPGTFLRNTEAFF. The V and J genes are TRBV5-6 and TRBJ1-1, with D maybe TRBD1 (6 bases). V lost 4 bases and J 1 base, leaving 17 bases between the germline ends. Germline values: CDR1 SGHDT, CDR2 YYEEEE. CDR3 length equals 16 residues.

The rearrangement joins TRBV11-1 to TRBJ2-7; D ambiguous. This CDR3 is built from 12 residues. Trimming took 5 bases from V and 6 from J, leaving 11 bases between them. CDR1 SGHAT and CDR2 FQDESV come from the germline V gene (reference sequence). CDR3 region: CASSPFVGEQYF. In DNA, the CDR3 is TGTGCCAGCAGCCCCTTCGTGGGCGAGCAGTACTTC.

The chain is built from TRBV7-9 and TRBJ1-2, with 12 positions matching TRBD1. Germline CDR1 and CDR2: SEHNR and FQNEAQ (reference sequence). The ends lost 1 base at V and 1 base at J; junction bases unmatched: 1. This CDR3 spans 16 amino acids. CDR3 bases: TGTGCCAGCAGCTTAGGGGACAGGGGGCTTAACTATGGCTACACCTTC. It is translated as CASSLGDRGLNYGYTF.

In DNA form, the CDR3 reads TGTGCCAGCAGCCAAAGCCAGCGGGAGGGCCCAGATACGCAGTATTTT. Its translation is CASSQSQREGPDTQYF. The chain is built from TRBV4-2 and TRBJ2-3, with TRBD2 matching over 10 bases. Per germline, CDR1 LGHNA and CDR2 YNFKEQ. The CDR3 is 16 amino acids. The V and J ends lost 2 bases and 4 bases, in that order; junction bases with no gene match: 6.

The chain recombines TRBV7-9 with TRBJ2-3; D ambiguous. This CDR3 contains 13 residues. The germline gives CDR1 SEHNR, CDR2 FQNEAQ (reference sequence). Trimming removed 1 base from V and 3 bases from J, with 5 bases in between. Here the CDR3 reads CASSLGLTDTQYF. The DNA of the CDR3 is TGTGCCAGCAGCTTAGGGCTAACAGATACGCAGTATTTT.

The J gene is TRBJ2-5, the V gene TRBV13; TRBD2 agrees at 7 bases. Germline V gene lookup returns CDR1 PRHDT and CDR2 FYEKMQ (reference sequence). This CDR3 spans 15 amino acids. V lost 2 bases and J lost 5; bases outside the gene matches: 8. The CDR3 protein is CASSLKGGSLETQYF. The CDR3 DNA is TGTGCCAGCAGCTTAAAAGGCGGGAGTCTGGAGACCCAGTACTTC.

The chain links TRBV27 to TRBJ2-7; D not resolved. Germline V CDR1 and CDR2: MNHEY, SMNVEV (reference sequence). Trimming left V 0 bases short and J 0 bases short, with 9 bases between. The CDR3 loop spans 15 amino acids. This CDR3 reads CASSLSRLSSYEQYF. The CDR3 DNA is TGTGCCAGCAGTTTATCGAGACTGAGCTCCTACGAGCAGTACTTC.

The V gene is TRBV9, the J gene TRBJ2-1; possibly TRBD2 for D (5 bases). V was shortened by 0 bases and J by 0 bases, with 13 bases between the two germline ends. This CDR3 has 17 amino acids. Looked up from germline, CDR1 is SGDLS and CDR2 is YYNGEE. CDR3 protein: CASSVVGLAYSYNEQFF. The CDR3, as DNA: TGTGCCAGCAGCGTAGTCGGGCTAGCATACTCCTACAATGAGCAGTTCTTC.

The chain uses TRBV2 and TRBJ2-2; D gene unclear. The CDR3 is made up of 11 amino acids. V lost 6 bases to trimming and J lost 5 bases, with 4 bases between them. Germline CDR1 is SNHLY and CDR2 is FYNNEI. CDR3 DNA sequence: TGTGCCAGCAGCATGACCGGGGAGCTGTTTTTT. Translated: CASSMTGELFF.

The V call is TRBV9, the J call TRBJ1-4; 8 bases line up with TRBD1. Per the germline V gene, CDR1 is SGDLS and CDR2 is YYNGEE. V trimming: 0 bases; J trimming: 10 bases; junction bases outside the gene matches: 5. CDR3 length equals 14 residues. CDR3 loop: CASSVGDRTRKLFF. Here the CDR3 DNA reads TGTGCCAGCAGCGTAGGGGACAGGACACGAAAACTGTTTTTT.

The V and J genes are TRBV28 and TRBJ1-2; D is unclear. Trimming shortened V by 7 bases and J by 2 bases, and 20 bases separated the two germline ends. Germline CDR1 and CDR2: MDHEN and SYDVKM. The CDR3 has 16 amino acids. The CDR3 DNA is TGTGCCAGCACCCCGATAGGGAGGGATAGCAACTATGGCTACACCTTC. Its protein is CASTPIGRDSNYGYTF.